A selection of T cell receptor beta chains follows, all from one sample in a study of blood T cells in healthy people across ages. TCRdb passed the 5' RACE reads through MiXCR, listing each CDR3 protein once. This sample has about 800,000 distinct CDR3 sequences, with more than 35% found just once. Sequencing used blood. The receptors were gathered from a man older than 75 in good health. The CDR3 runs from the conserved cysteine through the conserved F or W. The D gene is left open where the match is weak. Clone size is not always given. Where it is, it says once, few, many or a class for expanded clones.

TRBJ2-3 | few | TRBD2 | TRBV5-1 | CASSRTSGIPDTQYF | TGCGCCAGCAGCCGGACTAGCGGGATCCCAGATACGCAGTATTTT
TRBJ1-4 | few | - | TRBV5-1 | CASSLEGARHGSVSEKLFF | TGCGCCAGCAGCTTGGAAGGGGCGAGGCACGGATCGGTTAGTGAAAAACTGTTTTTT
TRBJ1-2 | many | - | TRBV7-2 | CASSLDHREDYGYTF | TGTGCCAGCAGCTTAGATCACAGGGAAGACTATGGCTACACCTTC
TRBJ2-1 | - | - | TRBV5-4 | CASNGGAGPSTNEQFF | TGTGCCAGCAACGGAGGGGCTGGACCCTCCACCAATGAGCAGTTCTTC
TRBJ2-5 | - | - | TRBV3-1 | CASSLGAQEETQYF | TGTGCCAGCAGCCTAGGGGCCCAGGAGGAGACCCAGTACTTC
TRBJ2-3 | many | - | TRBV20-1 | CSASPTGFTDTQYF | TGCAGTGCATCTCCAACGGGGTTCACAGATACGCAGTATTTT
TRBJ2-1 | once | TRBD2 | TRBV25-1 | CASSPIGTRYNEQFF | TGTGCCAGCAGTCCCATCGGGACTAGATACAATGAGCAGTTCTTC
TRBJ2-1 | - | TRBD1 | TRBV24-1 | CATSDRGVSYNEQFF | TGTGCCACCAGCGACAGGGGAGTCTCCTACAATGAGCAGTTCTTC
TRBJ2-7 | few | TRBD1 | TRBV10-3 | CAISESFILTGTDYEQYF | TGTGCCATCAGTGAGTCCTTTATCCTGACCGGGACAGACTACGAGCAGTACTTC
TRBJ2-1 | once | TRBD2 | TRBV27 | CASSASPGLAGGPSYNEQFF | TGTGCCAGCAGTGCATCACCGGGACTAGCGGGAGGGCCCTCCTACAATGAGCAGTTCTTC
TRBJ1-5 | few | TRBD1 | TRBV29-1 | CSVGETGSAQPQHF | TGCAGCGTTGGTGAGACAGGGAGCGCTCAGCCCCAGCATTTT
TRBJ2-3 | few | - | TRBV7-9 | CASSIGLSTDTQYF | TGTGCCAGCAGCATTGGACTTTCCACAGATACGCAGTATTTT
TRBJ2-1 | - | TRBD2 | TRBV27 | CASSLEYFGGYYNEQFF | TGTGCCAGCAGTTTAGAGTATTTCGGGGGGTATTACAATGAGCAGTTCTTC
TRBJ2-5 | - | - | TRBV28 | CASILGGTRPTKEETQYF | TGTGCCAGCATCCTAGGGGGTACTAGACCAACTAAGGAGGAGACCCAGTACTTC
TRBJ2-3 | few | - | TRBV5-1 | CASHWADTQYF | TGCGCCAGCCACTGGGCAGATACGCAGTATTTT
TRBJ2-5 | - | - | TRBV14 | CASSRDLRKETQYF | TGTGCCAGCAGCCGGGACTTAAGGAAAGAGACCCAGTACTTC
TRBJ1-1 | - | - | TRBV7-9 | CASSLAPGGLNTEAFF | TGTGCCAGCAGCTTAGCGCCGGGGGGGTTAAACACTGAAGCTTTCTTT
TRBJ2-7 | - | - | TRBV4-1 | CASSQGDASVGIEQYF | TGCGCCAGCAGCCAGGGGGACGCCTCCGTAGGAATCGAGCAGTACTTC
TRBJ1-2 | - | - | TRBV7-6 | CASSLFQGSGYTF | TGTGCCAGCAGCTTATTTCAGGGATCTGGCTACACCTTC
TRBJ1-5 | few | - | TRBV20-1 | CSASHLTGKGQPQHF | TGCAGTGCTAGCCACTTGACTGGGAAGGGACAGCCCCAGCATTTT
TRBJ1-6 | few | - | TRBV7-2 | CASSLVNGPLHF | TGTGCCAGCAGCTTAGTAAACGGACCCCTCCACTTT
TRBJ2-7 | - | - | TRBV11-3 | CASSFTRGSSYEQYF | TGTGCCAGCAGCTTTACCCGGGGGAGCTCCTACGAGCAGTACTTC
TRBJ2-3 | - | - | TRBV20-1 | CSARQQSTDTQYF | TGCAGTGCTCGTCAGCAAAGCACAGATACGCAGTATTTT
TRBJ2-3 | few | TRBD1 | TRBV10-3 | CATAGTGGPTDTQYF | TGTGCCACAGCCGGGACAGGGGGCCCCACAGATACGCAGTATTTT
TRBJ2-3 | - | TRBD1 | TRBV7-2 | CASSLQGAPSTDTQYF | TGTGCCAGCAGCTTACAGGGGGCGCCTAGCACAGATACGCAGTATTTT
TRBJ2-7 | - | TRBD2 | TRBV12-3/TRBV12-4 | CASSAGTSGGAEQYF | TGTGCCAGCAGCGCCGGGACTAGCGGGGGTGCCGAGCAGTACTTC
TRBJ2-5 | - | - | TRBV7-2 | CASSPDTETQYF | TGTGCCAGCAGCCCTGACACGGAGACCCAGTACTTC
TRBJ2-6 | - | - | TRBV5-1 | CASKESGSAGANVLTF | TGCGCCAGTAAGGAGAGTGGCAGCGCTGGGGCCAACGTCCTGACTTTC
TRBJ2-3 | few | - | TRBV28 | CASSYWRASTDTQYF | TGTGCCAGCAGTTACTGGCGGGCCAGCACAGATACGCAGTATTTT
TRBJ2-1 | - | - | TRBV7-8 | CASSEGSRNEQFF | TGTGCCAGCAGCGAAGGGTCAAGAAATGAGCAGTTCTTC
TRBJ1-6 | - | - | TRBV7-2 | CASSLDGRANSPLHF | TGTGCCAGCAGCTTAGACGGCAGGGCAAATTCACCCCTCCACTTT
TRBJ2-5 | few | - | TRBV6-6 | CASTFGGSEAQYF | TGTGCCAGCACCTTTGGTGGCTCCGAGGCCCAGTACTTC
TRBJ2-7 | - | TRBD1 | TRBV6-2/TRBV6-3 | CASRGTGRSYEQYF | TGTGCCAGCAGAGGGACAGGGAGGTCCTACGAGCAGTACTTC
TRBJ2-7 | few | - | TRBV20-1 | CSAAAPLRDRPSYEQYF | TGCAGTGCCGCGGCACCTTTAAGAGACAGGCCTTCCTACGAGCAGTACTTC
TRBJ2-1 | - | - | TRBV7-3 | CASSLMGVSLNEQFF | TGTGCCAGCAGCTTAATGGGGGTATCTCTAAATGAGCAGTTCTTC
TRBJ2-6 | few | - | TRBV12-3/TRBV12-4 | CASSKRGQISGANVLTF | TGTGCCAGCAGTAAACGCGGACAGATCTCTGGGGCCAACGTCCTGACTTTC
TRBJ2-5 | - | TRBD2 | TRBV7-8 | CASSLGTSGPETQYF | TGTGCCAGCAGCTTAGGGACTAGCGGTCCGGAGACCCAGTACTTC
TRBJ2-3 | few | - | TRBV30 | CAWRATGTDTQYF | TGTGCCTGGAGGGCAACAGGGACCGATACGCAGTATTTT
TRBJ1-1 | many | - | TRBV15 | CATSRERVLGTEAFF | TGTGCCACCAGCAGAGAGAGGGTGTTGGGCACTGAAGCTTTCTTT
TRBJ2-5 | few | - | TRBV12-3/TRBV12-4 | CASLGGAQETQYF | TGTGCCAGCTTAGGGGGGGCCCAAGAGACCCAGTACTTC
TRBJ2-1 | few | - | TRBV28 | CASFPGGRGYNEQFF | TGTGCCAGCTTCCCTGGCGGAAGGGGCTACAATGAGCAGTTCTTC
TRBJ2-4 | - | - | TRBV5-1 | CASSPDRGGKNIQYF | TGCGCCAGCAGCCCAGACAGGGGAGGGAAAAACATTCAGTACTTC
TRBJ1-4 | few | - | TRBV7-2 | CASTDSLAEKLFF | TGTGCCAGCACGGACAGTCTTGCTGAAAAACTGTTTTTT
TRBJ2-7 | - | TRBD1 | TRBV9 | CASSAGTGHYEQYF | TGTGCCAGCAGCGCCGGGACAGGCCACTACGAGCAGTACTTC
TRBJ2-1 | - | TRBD1 | TRBV5-1 | CASGANRGTTYNEQFF | TGCGCCAGCGGCGCAAACAGGGGGACAACCTACAATGAGCAGTTCTTC
TRBJ2-7 | few | - | TRBV7-2 | CASSSPPVYEQYF | TGTGCCAGCAGCTCGCCTCCTGTTTACGAGCAGTACTTC
TRBJ1-4 | - | - | TRBV7-9 | CASSLAGAGPNEKLFF | TGTGCCAGCAGCTTAGCAGGTGCAGGCCCTAATGAAAAACTGTTTTTT
TRBJ2-1 | once | - | TRBV5-1 | CASRGANQDNEQFF | TGCGCCAGCAGGGGGGCCAACCAGGACAATGAGCAGTTCTTC
TRBJ2-3 | - | TRBD1 | TRBV20-1 | CSAPGTGGTDTQYF | TGCAGTGCTCCCGGGACAGGGGGCACAGATACGCAGTATTTT
TRBJ2-7 | many | - | TRBV29-1 | CSVVVGGHHSYEQYF | TGCAGCGTTGTGGTAGGGGGACACCACTCCTACGAGCAGTACTTC
TRBJ2-7 | once | - | TRBV9 | CASSVGWQTYEQYF | TGTGCCAGCAGCGTAGGTTGGCAGACCTACGAGCAGTACTTC
TRBJ2-2 | - | - | TRBV28 | CASRKTGTNTGELFF | TGTGCCAGCAGGAAGACCGGGACGAACACCGGGGAGCTGTTTTTT
TRBJ2-5 | - | - | TRBV9 | CASSVEGTGKETQYF | TGTGCCAGCAGCGTAGAGGGCACGGGGAAAGAGACCCAGTACTTC
TRBJ2-7 | - | - | TRBV6-2/TRBV6-3 | CASSYSMGAYEQYF | TGTGCCAGCAGTTACTCGATGGGAGCGTACGAGCAGTACTTC